The 13 T cell receptor beta chains below all came from one sample that was sequenced in a study of response to subunit inactivated influenza vaccine. TCRdb itself ran the RT-PCR reads through MiXCR, one entry per CDR3 protein. The table shows some 640,000 distinct CDR3 sequences, with roughly 14% occurring only once. Sequences were derived from PBMCs from blood, sampled approximately 15 days before vaccination. Every receptor here comes from a man between 50 and 59 years old who received an inactivated influenza vaccine.

This clonotype was counted a few times. The rearrangement links TRBV27 to TRBJ2-7, with unresolved D. The CDR3 is 13 residues long. Trimming removed 5 bases at V and 5 bases at J, with 13 bases between. Germline V gene data show CDR1 as MNHEY and CDR2 as SMNVEV (reference sequence). CDR3: CASSPRAVDEQYF. CDR3 in DNA: TGTGCCAGCAGTCCCCGCGCCGTTGACGAGCAGTACTTC.

V is TRBV28 and J is TRBJ2-7, with 9 bases identical to TRBD2. The CDR3 covers 16 residues. Trimming at V came to 8 bases and at J to 1 base, leaving 12 bases not matched to a gene. Germline-derived CDR1 and CDR2 are MDHEN and SYDVKM. The CDR3 nucleotides read TGTGCCAGCCGGCTAGCGGGATCATCTTTTTCCTACGAGCAGTACTTC. This gives the protein CASRLAGSSFSYEQYF.

The genes are TRBV4-1 and TRBJ2-7, with D maybe TRBD1 (5 bases). Per germline, CDR1 MGHRA and CDR2 YSYEKL. The germline V and J ends were trimmed by 1 base and 1 base, with 8 bases remaining between them. The CDR3 contains 14 residues. CDR3 amino acids: CASSQVQGSYEQYF. The CDR3 DNA follows: TGCGCCAGCAGCCAAGTCCAGGGTTCCTACGAGCAGTACTTC.

CDR3 coding DNA: TGCAGCACACCCAATGGGGGTACCTACAATGAGCAGTTCTTC. Its protein product is CSTPNGGTYNEQFF. This chain links TRBV29-1 with TRBJ2-1, with D perhaps matching TRBD1 or TRBD2 (5 bases each). Trimming stripped 8 bases from V and 2 bases from J, with 16 bases between. Germline lookup yields CDR1 SQVTM and CDR2 ANQGSEA. The CDR3 covers 14 residues.

This chain uses TRBV4-3 with TRBJ2-3, with 8 bases identical to TRBD1. The V and J ends lost 2 bases and 0 bases, in that order; junction bases with no gene match: 1. The V gene's germline CDR1 is LGHNA and CDR2 YSLEER. The CDR3 contains 15 residues. Here the CDR3 DNA reads TGCGCCAGCAGCCAACAGGGGGCGAGCACAGATACGCAGTATTTT. Protein product: CASSQQGASTDTQYF.

The gene calls are TRBV19 and TRBJ2-1, with a possible D match to TRBD2 (6 bases). V gave up 6 bases and J gave up 9 bases, with 12 bases separating them. The CDR3 sequence is 12 residues long. The germline V gene encodes CDR1 LNHDA and CDR2 SQIVND (reference sequence). CDR3 DNA: TGTGCCAGTAGACCACCTAGCGCTGAGCAGTTCTTC. It specifies CASRPPSAEQFF.

The gene calls are TRBV20-1 and TRBJ2-2; tentative D call: TRBD1 (6 bases). The CDR3 consists of 16 residues. Germline-derived CDR1 and CDR2 are DFQATT and SNEGSKA (reference sequence). The V and J ends lost 6 bases and 3 bases respectively, with 20 bases between them. Here the CDR3 reads CSATRGGRGDTGELFF. The CDR3 DNA follows: TGCAGTGCGACCCGAGGCGGCAGGGGAGACACCGGGGAGCTGTTTTTT.

This clonotype was detected ten times or more. The chain has TRBV3-1 and TRBJ2-7; D gene ambiguous. With 4 bases removed from V and 1 base from J, the gap between germline ends came to 11 bases. Germline CDR1 reads LGHDT; CDR2 reads YNNKEL (reference sequence). The CDR3 contains 14 residues. The CDR3 region is CASSRRPRSYEQYF. CDR3 nucleotides: TGTGCCAGCAGCCGCCGCCCCCGTTCCTACGAGCAGTACTTC.

V usage is TRBV9 and J usage is TRBJ2-5, with TRBD2 matching 10 bases. The CDR3 extends over 13 amino acids. Germline trimming cut 5 bases from V and 5 bases from J; bases unmatched to any gene: 3. Germline CDR1 SGDLS, CDR2 YYNGEE. The CDR3 region is CASRSSGSETQYF. The CDR3 DNA is TGTGCCAGCAGGTCTAGCGGGAGTGAGACCCAGTACTTC.

The chain joins TRBV7-2 to TRBJ2-2, with D unresolved. The CDR3 is 15 amino acids. Per the germline V gene, CDR1 is SGHTA and CDR2 is FQGNSA. V was pared by 3 bases and J by 9 bases, with 17 bases between. In DNA, the CDR3 is TGTGCCAGCAGCTTCGGCGGAACCCACCGGAGGGAGCTGTTTTTT. Its protein is CASSFGGTHRRELFF.

V gene TRBV11-1 combines with J gene TRBJ2-5; 11 bases align to TRBD2. V lost 5 bases to trimming and J lost 5 bases; unmatched junction nucleotides: 10. In germline, CDR1 is SGHAT, CDR2 FQDESV (reference sequence). CDR3 length: 16 amino acids. CDR3 nucleotides: TGTGCCAGCAGCCCGCAAAGACTAGCGGGAAGGGAGACCCAGTACTTC. This translates into CASSPQRLAGRETQYF.

The CDR3 is CASSQDLTGQFRRDGYTF. The CDR3 nucleotides are TGTGCCAGCAGCCAAGACTTAACGGGACAGTTTCGGAGGGACGGCTACACCTTC. The V and J genes are TRBV4-2 and TRBJ1-2, with 7 bases that match TRBD1. V was clipped by 0 bases and J by 8 bases; unmatched bases: 18. The CDR3 loop spans 18 amino acids. CDR1 and CDR2 from the germline V gene are LGHNA and YNFKEQ.

This clonotype was counted only a few times. The rearrangement uses TRBV4-3 and TRBJ2-3; a weak D match, TRBD1 (7 bases). CDR3 length: 16 amino acids. Trimming removed 1 base from V and 3 bases from J, with 14 bases in between. Germline-derived CDR1 and CDR2 are LGHNA and YSLEER. CDR3 sequence (DNA): TGCGCCAGCAGCCAAGTGAACAGGGGAGGAACAGATACGCAGTATTTT. Its translation is CASSQVNRGGTDTQYF.